This TCR beta chain originates from a study of T cell responses to AZD1222 COVID-19 vaccine. About the research overall: Second-dose intervals near 4 or 12 weeks were combined.

Note on this clone: Its antigen is currently unknown.

Study outcomes and limitations: Nearly half of spike-specific TCRs reportedly go after variant regions that carry no mutations. Spike-specific TCR breadth and depth both grew after two AZD1222 doses.

V lost 0 bases to trimming and J lost 8 bases; unmatched junction nucleotides: 9. The CDR3 contains 16 residues. The germline CDR1 and CDR2 sequences are LNHNV and YYDKDF (reference sequence). Assay: immunoSEQ multiplex PCR; the TCRdb copy retains only in-frame clones and omits some. The table has about 54,000 clones, 80% to 90% seen once. This specimen was peripheral blood, taken on day 0 of AZD1222 vaccination. This TCR came from an adult in good health. The chain links TRBV15 to TRBJ1-4; the match to TRBD1 covers 7 bases. Here the CDR3 reads CATSRDGPQGGEKLFF. Here the CDR3 DNA reads TGTGCCACCAGCAGAGATGGACCCCAGGGGGGGGAAAAACTGTTTTTT.